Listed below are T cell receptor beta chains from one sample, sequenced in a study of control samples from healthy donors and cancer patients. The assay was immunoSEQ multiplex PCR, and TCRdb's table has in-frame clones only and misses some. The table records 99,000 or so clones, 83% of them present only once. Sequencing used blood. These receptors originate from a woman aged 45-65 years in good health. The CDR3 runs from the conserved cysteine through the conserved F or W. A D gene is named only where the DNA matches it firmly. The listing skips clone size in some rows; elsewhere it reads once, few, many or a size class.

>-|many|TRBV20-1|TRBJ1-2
CSASAGNGYTF
TGCAGTGCTAGTGCCGGGAATGGCTACACCTTC
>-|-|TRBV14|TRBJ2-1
CASSPVVGHEQFF
TGTGCCAGCAGCCCTGTGGTAGGGCACGAGCAGTTCTTC
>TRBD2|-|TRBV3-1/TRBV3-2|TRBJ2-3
CASSVSGGAYDTQYF
TGTGCCAGCAGCGTTAGCGGGGGGGCCTATGATACGCAGTATTTT
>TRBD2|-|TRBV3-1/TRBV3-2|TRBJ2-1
CASSPRLAGSGEQFF
TGTGCCAGCAGCCCCAGACTAGCGGGATCTGGTGAGCAGTTCTTC
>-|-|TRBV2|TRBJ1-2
CASSDRGYYGYTF
TGTGCCAGCAGTGACAGGGGCTACTATGGCTACACCTTC
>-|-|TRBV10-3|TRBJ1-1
CAISESGRGAGMNTEAFF
TGTGCCATCAGTGAGTCTGGGCGGGGGGCAGGGATGAACACTGAAGCTTTCTTT
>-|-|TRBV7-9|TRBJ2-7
CASSLRESFDEQYF
TGTGCCAGCAGCTTAAGAGAGAGCTTCGACGAGCAGTACTTC
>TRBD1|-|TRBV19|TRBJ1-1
CASATGGHHTEAFF
TGTGCCAGTGCGACAGGGGGCCATCACACTGAAGCTTTCTTT
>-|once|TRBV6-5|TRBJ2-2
CASSYRAAGELFF
TGTGCCAGCAGTTACAGGGCGGCCGGGGAGCTGTTTTTT
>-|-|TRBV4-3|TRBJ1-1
CASSQDRGYEAFF
TGCGCCAGCAGCCAAGATCGGGGGTATGAAGCTTTCTTT
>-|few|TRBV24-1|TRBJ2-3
CATSSSRNTDTQYF
TGTGCCACCAGCTCGAGTAGGAACACAGATACGCAGTATTTT
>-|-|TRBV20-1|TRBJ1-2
CSASKGYGYTF
TGCAGTGCTAGTAAGGGCTATGGCTACACCTTC
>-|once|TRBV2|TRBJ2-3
CASSPPPKTDTQYF
TGTGCCAGCAGTCCCCCGCCGAAGACAGATACGCAGTATTTT
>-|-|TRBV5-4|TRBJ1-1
CASSLEGGRTEAFF
TGTGCCAGCAGCTTGGAGGGAGGGAGGACTGAAGCTTTCTTT
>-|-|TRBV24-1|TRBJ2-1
CATSDLQTNNEQFF
TGTGCCACCAGTGATTTGCAAACGAACAATGAGCAGTTCTTC
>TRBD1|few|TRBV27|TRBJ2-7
CASSHRGGYEQYF
TGTGCCAGCAGTCACAGGGGTGGCTACGAGCAGTACTTC
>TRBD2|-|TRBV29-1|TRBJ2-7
CSVEESGSYEQYF
TGCAGCGTTGAGGAAAGCGGGAGCTACGAGCAGTACTTC
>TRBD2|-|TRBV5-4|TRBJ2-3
CATSGGGNADTQYF
TGTGCCACCTCGGGCGGGGGGAACGCAGATACGCAGTATTTT
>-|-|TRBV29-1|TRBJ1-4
CSVVQGGEKLFF
TGCAGCGTTGTCCAGGGTGGTGAAAAACTGTTTTTT
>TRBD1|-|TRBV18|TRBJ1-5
CASSPLGPGQVSNQPQHF
TGTGCCAGCTCACCACTGGGTCCGGGACAGGTTAGCAATCAGCCCCAGCATTTT
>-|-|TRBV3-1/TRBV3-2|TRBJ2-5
CASSQEAGGGYQETQYF
TGTGCCAGCAGCCAAGAAGCAGGGGGAGGGTACCAAGAGACCCAGTACTTC
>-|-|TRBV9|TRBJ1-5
CASSVGAPDSNQPQHF
TGTGCCAGCAGCGTAGGGGCCCCGGACAGCAATCAGCCCCAGCATTTT
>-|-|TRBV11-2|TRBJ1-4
CASSLDYANEKLFF
TGTGCCAGCAGCTTAGATTATGCTAATGAAAAACTGTTTTTT
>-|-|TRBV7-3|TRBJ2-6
CASSLILGGAYGANVLTF
TGTGCCAGCAGCTTAATCCTCGGGGGCGCCTATGGGGCCAACGTCCTGACTTTC
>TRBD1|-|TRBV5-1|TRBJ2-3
CASSEWTGPEQYF
TGCGCCAGCAGCGAATGGACAGGACCCGAGCAGTATTTT
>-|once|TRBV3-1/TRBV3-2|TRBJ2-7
CASRPDGTYEQYF
TGTGCCAGCAGGCCGGATGGTACCTACGAGCAGTACTTC
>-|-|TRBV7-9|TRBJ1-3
CASSLEGGNTIYF
TGTGCCAGCAGCTTAGAAGGGGGAAACACCATATATTTT
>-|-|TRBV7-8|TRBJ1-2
CASSFEAKGNGYTF
TGTGCCAGCAGCTTCGAGGCGAAAGGGAATGGCTACACCTTC
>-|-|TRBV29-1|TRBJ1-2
CSVEVTGFDGYTF
TGCAGCGTTGAAGTCACAGGGTTCGATGGCTACACCTTC
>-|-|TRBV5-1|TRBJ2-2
CASSLVGGSNTGELFF
TGCGCCAGCAGCTTGGTTGGGGGATCGAACACCGGGGAGCTGTTTTTT
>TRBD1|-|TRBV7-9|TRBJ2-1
CASSAPNDRENEQFF
TGTGCCAGCAGCGCCCCTAACGACAGGGAGAATGAGCAGTTCTTC
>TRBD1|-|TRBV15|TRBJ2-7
CATSRAGTGGYEQYF
TGTGCCACCAGCAGGGCCGGGACAGGGGGCTACGAGCAGTACTTC
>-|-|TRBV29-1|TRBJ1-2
CSVGGGTNYGYTF
TGCAGCGTTGGAGGGGGGACTAACTATGGCTACACCTTC
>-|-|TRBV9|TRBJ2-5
CASSKGPAAETQYF
TGTGCCAGCAGCAAGGGCCCGGCGGCAGAGACCCAGTACTTC
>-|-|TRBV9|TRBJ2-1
CASSVVGESEQFF
TGTGCCAGCAGCGTCGTGGGGGAATCTGAGCAGTTCTTC
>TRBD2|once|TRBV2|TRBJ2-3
CASVLAGGYIHTQYF
TGTGCCAGCGTGCTAGCGGGAGGATACATTCATACGCAGTATTTT
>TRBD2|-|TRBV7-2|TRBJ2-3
CASSRRTSGRSTDTQYF
TGTGCCAGCAGCCGGAGGACTAGCGGGAGATCAACAGATACGCAGTATTTT
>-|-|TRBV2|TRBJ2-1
CASLRDNSYNEQFF
TGTGCCAGCCTTCGGGACAACTCATACAATGAGCAGTTCTTC
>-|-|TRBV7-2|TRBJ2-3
CASSLVDTDTQYF
TGTGCCAGCAGCTTAGTAGACACAGATACGCAGTATTTT